This entry describes one T cell receptor (beta chain). TCRdb keeps only in-frame clones here, not all; method: immunoSEQ multiplex PCR. The sample has tens of thousands of clones, about 87% seen once. CDR3 size: 14 residues. Germline V CDR1 and CDR2: MDHEN, SYDVKM. V lost 4 bases to trimming and J lost 8 bases; unmatched junction nucleotides: 5. The data stem from a study of OX40 agonist ivuxolimab in advanced cancers. Study details: Patients were dosed intravenously with ivuxolimab at 0.01 to 10 mg/kg every 2 weeks. Patients with prior anti-PD-1, anti-PD-L1 or anti-CTLA-4 therapy were eligible; about 40% had some. Of the patients, three showed partial responses, one with hepatocellular carcinoma and two with cutaneous melanoma.

This sample comprised CD4+ or CD8+ T cells sorted from blood, obtained in a trial of the OX40 agonist ivuxolimab. This sequence originates from an adult with an advanced solid tumor such as melanoma, head and neck, liver or kidney cancer. V and J are TRBV28 and TRBJ1-3; 10 nucleotides line up with TRBD1. The chain's CDR3 is CASSSGQGLDTIYF. In nucleotides, the CDR3 is TGTGCCAGCAGTTCGGGACAGGGGTTGGACACCATATATTTT. Variable domain in full (rest from reference TRBV28 and TRBJ1-3): DVKVTQSSRYLVKRTGEKVFLECVQDMDHENMFWYRQDPGLGLRLIYFSYDVKMKEKGDIPEGYSVSREKKERFSLILESASTNQTSMYLCASSSGQGLDTIYFGEGSWLTVV.